This T cell receptor beta chain originates from a study of memory B cells and T cells in multiple sclerosis. Study results and caveats: Clone-set sizes differed between compartments, so shared clonotype counts needed normalization.

CDR1 and CDR2 from the germline V gene are MNHEY and SVGAGI. This CDR3 spans 16 amino acids. Trimming cost V 4 bases and J 2 bases, with 15 bases left between them. Clones were read by immunoSEQ multiplex PCR, and TCRdb kept only the in-frame ones, dropping some. The table records around 14,000 clones, approximately 69% of them present only once. To note about this clone: As yet, its antigen is unknown.

The source of this sequence is a human donor with multiple sclerosis. The sample comprised memory (CD45RO+) CD4+ T cells from blood. The chain links TRBV6-5 to TRBJ2-1; D is perhaps TRBD1 (6 bases). CDR3 loop: CASSLHRERPYNEQFF. The CDR3 nucleotides are TGTGCCAGCAGTTTGCACAGGGAGCGGCCCTACAATGAGCAGTTCTTC.